The 10 T cell receptor beta chains presented below share a single source sample, sequenced in a study of immune cell composition in non-small cell lung cancer. Assay: immunoSEQ multiplex PCR; the TCRdb copy retains only in-frame clones and omits some. The table has roughly 6,600 clones, 60% to 75% seen once; the top ten hold approximately 4.5%. Sequencing was done on a sample of lung tumor tissue. These receptors all come from a human donor with non-small cell lung cancer.

This chain uses TRBV28 with TRBJ2-5, with D tentatively TRBD2 (5 bases). In germline, CDR1 is MDHEN, CDR2 SYDVKM. The V end lost 3 bases, the J end lost 5 bases, and 22 bases lay between the germline ends. The CDR3 spans 17 residues. CDR3 sequence: CASSLEEALTMGETQYF. The DNA of the CDR3 is TGTGCCAGCAGTTTGGAGGAGGCCTTAACCATGGGGGAGACCCAGTACTTC.

The V and J genes are TRBV29-1 and TRBJ1-1; 7 bases fit TRBD1. V was clipped by 5 bases and J by 3 bases; unmatched bases: 9. Germline CDR1 and CDR2: SQVTM and ANQGSEA. This CDR3 region has 14 residues. The CDR3 DNA reads as TGCAGCGTTTCTATACAGGGGATCTACACTGAAGCTTTCTTT. Protein sequence: CSVSIQGIYTEAFF.

This clone was found a few times. This chain uses TRBV18 with TRBJ2-7; D may be TRBD2 (5 bases). V was trimmed by 0 bases and J by 2 bases, leaving 8 bases between them. Per the germline V gene, CDR1 is KGHSH and CDR2 is LQKENI. This CDR3 spans 14 amino acids. As DNA, the CDR3 is TGTGCCAGCTCACCACCTAGCGATCCCTACGAGCAGTACTTC. Protein sequence: CASSPPSDPYEQYF.

This rearrangement joins TRBV18 to TRBJ2-1; 10 bases map to TRBD2. The CDR3 contains 16 residues. V lost 3 bases to trimming and J lost 7 bases; unmatched junction nucleotides: 9. The germline CDR1 and CDR2 sequences are KGHSH and LQKENI. The CDR3 reads CASSPDDGLAVNEQFF. The CDR3 DNA reads as TGTGCCAGCTCACCGGACGACGGACTAGCGGTGAATGAGCAGTTCTTC.

The V gene is TRBV6-5, the J gene TRBJ2-2; no clear D gene. CDR1 is MNHEY and CDR2 is SVGAGI in the germline V gene. CDR3 length: 13 amino acids. Trimming shortened V by 7 bases and J by 1 base, and 7 bases separated the two germline ends. Written as DNA, the CDR3 is TGTGCCAGCAAGCTTATGAACACCGGGGAGCTGTTTTTT. This sequence encodes CASKLMNTGELFF.

The chain has TRBV7-2 and TRBJ2-1; D is unclear. Between the trimmed V and J ends, which lost 1 base and 7 bases, there was a span of 5 bases. CDR3 length equals 12 residues. Per germline, CDR1 SGHTA and CDR2 FQGNSA. CDR3: CASSLGVNEQFF. CDR3 coding DNA: TGTGCCAGCAGCTTAGGCGTAAATGAGCAGTTCTTC.

V and J are TRBV11-2 and TRBJ2-3; 9 bases match TRBD2. V trimming: 1 base; J trimming: 1 base; junction bases outside the gene matches: 6. CDR3 length equals 17 residues. Germline CDR1 is SGHAT and CDR2 is FQNNGV. The CDR3 coding sequence is TGTGCCAGCAGCTTAGTAGTTGGCGGGAGGGGCACAGATACGCAGTATTTT. Protein sequence: CASSLVVGGRGTDTQYF.

V usage is TRBV9 and J usage is TRBJ2-1, with 11 bases fitting TRBD2. The V and J ends lost 0 bases and 4 bases, in that order; junction bases with no gene match: 6. The CDR3 contains 17 residues. The germline gives CDR1 SGDLS, CDR2 YYNGEE. The CDR3 nucleotides read TGTGCCAGCAGCGTAGCTGGAAGGACTAGCGGGTACAATGAGCAGTTCTTC. Translating it yields CASSVAGRTSGYNEQFF.

This clone was observed once. V and J are TRBV6-5 and TRBJ1-4, with D possibly TRBD1 on 6 matching bases. The CDR3 totals 14 residues. The germline V gene encodes CDR1 MNHEY and CDR2 SVGAGI. V was trimmed by 4 bases and J by 8 bases, leaving 14 bases between them. The CDR3: CASSSPGQPEKLFF. Written as DNA, the CDR3 is TGTGCCAGCAGTTCGCCGGGACAACCCGAAAAACTGTTTTTT.

V is TRBV6-6 and J is TRBJ2-5; TRBD2 matches 8 bases. The J call is doubtful: the DNA matches TRBJ2-7 better. CDR1 is MNHNY, CDR2 SVGAGI, per germline (reference sequence). This CDR3 spans 14 amino acids. CDR3 sequence: CASIGGAGAHEQYF. The CDR3 coding sequence is TGTGCCAGCATCGGGGGAGCGGGAGCCCACGAGCAGTACTTC.